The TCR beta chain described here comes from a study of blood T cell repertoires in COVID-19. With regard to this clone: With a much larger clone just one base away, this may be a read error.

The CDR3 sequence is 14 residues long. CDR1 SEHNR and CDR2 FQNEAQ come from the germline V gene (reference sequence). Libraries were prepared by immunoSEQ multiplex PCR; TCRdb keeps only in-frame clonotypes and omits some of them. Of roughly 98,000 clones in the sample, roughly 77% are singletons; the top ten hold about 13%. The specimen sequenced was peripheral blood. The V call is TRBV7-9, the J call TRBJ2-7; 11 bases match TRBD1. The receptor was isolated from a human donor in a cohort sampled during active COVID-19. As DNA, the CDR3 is TGTGCCAGCAGATTAGGGACAGGGGGCTACGAGCAGTACTTC. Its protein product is CASRLGTGGYEQYF.